The TCR beta chain under discussion was sequenced for a study of shared clonotypes between healthy human individuals. Germline CDR1 is SQVTM and CDR2 is ANQGSEA. The CDR3 length is 15 residues. Trimming took 7 bases from V and 7 from J; bases not matched to a gene: 16. TCRdb keeps only in-frame clones here, not all; method: immunoSEQ multiplex PCR. The table records 2 million to 2.5 million clones, around 92% of them present only once. This sequence originates from a young man in good health. Some clones in this sample may be carry-over from other donors' samples. The chain has TRBV29-1 and TRBJ2-1, with TRBD2 identical over 7 bases. The sample was naive CD4+ T cells from PBMCs. Subset noted: CD45RA+ positively selected. The CDR3 region is CSAFLPRERWNEQFF. The CDR3 bases are TGCAGCGCCTTTCTACCGCGGGAGAGGTGGAATGAGCAGTTCTTC.